This T cell receptor (beta chain) was identified in a study of cytomegalovirus exposure and HLA in healthy donors. Unrecorded immune exposures were likely, despite nominal health at sampling. Points from the study as a whole: A previous analysis found most TCR beta V segments productive roughly 90% or roughly 30% of the time.

Primers: 60 Vbeta forward and 13 Jbeta reverse. Per the study methods: In a later analysis, 10 million to 11 million of 65 million to 90 million unique beta chains occurred in at least two donors. Profiled with immunoSEQ multiplex PCR; TCRdb holds only in-frame clones, not every one. V and J calls and clone size come straight from that table; D and trimming were deduced from the DNA. This sample yields some 150,000 clones, of which under 75% are seen a single time; about 2.6% belongs to the top ten. The germline CDR1 and CDR2 sequences are SGHTA and FQGNSA. Trimming stripped 1 base from V and 12 bases from J, with 16 bases between. This CDR3 is built from 13 residues. Of note for this clone: Its specificity is not known.

V usage is TRBV7-2 and J usage is TRBJ2-7; tentatively, D is TRBD1 (5 bases). The sequence was collected from a woman aged 40 to 55 in good health and CMV-seronegative. The source material was PBMCs. CDR3 residues: CASSLGDSQDRYF. CDR3 DNA: TGTGCCAGCAGCTTAGGAGACAGTCAGGATCGGTACTTC.